The T cell receptor (beta chain) described here comes from a study of cytomegalovirus exposure and HLA in healthy donors. Study overall: Inside one of the first data releases sat 75 million to 100 million unique TCRs taken from HLA-typed donors.

Study-wide results and caveats: Most likely, a cluster of highly shared sequence variants arose as a sequencing artifact. Analyzed later, most CMV-associated TCR beta chains appeared HLA-restricted. CMV serostatus was the only immune exposure information that was available.

The PCR contained 60 Vbeta and 13 Jbeta primers. The data were produced by immunoSEQ multiplex PCR, yet TCRdb's version contains in-frame clones alone and is incomplete. The data hold 85,000 to 100,000 clones, with roughly 76% observed a single time. Concerning this clone: Antigen: not known.

The sequence was collected from a human donor in good health. The sequencing sample was made of PBMCs.

CDR3 sequence (DNA): TGTGCCAGCAGCGTTTCCAGGAACACTGAAGCTTTCTTT. This encodes CASSVSRNTEAFF. The V and J genes are TRBV9 and TRBJ1-1; the D is unclear. The germline CDR1 and CDR2 sequences are SGDLS and YYNGEE. Trimming shortened V by 2 bases and J by 1 base, and 6 bases separated the two germline ends. The CDR3 runs 13 residues.